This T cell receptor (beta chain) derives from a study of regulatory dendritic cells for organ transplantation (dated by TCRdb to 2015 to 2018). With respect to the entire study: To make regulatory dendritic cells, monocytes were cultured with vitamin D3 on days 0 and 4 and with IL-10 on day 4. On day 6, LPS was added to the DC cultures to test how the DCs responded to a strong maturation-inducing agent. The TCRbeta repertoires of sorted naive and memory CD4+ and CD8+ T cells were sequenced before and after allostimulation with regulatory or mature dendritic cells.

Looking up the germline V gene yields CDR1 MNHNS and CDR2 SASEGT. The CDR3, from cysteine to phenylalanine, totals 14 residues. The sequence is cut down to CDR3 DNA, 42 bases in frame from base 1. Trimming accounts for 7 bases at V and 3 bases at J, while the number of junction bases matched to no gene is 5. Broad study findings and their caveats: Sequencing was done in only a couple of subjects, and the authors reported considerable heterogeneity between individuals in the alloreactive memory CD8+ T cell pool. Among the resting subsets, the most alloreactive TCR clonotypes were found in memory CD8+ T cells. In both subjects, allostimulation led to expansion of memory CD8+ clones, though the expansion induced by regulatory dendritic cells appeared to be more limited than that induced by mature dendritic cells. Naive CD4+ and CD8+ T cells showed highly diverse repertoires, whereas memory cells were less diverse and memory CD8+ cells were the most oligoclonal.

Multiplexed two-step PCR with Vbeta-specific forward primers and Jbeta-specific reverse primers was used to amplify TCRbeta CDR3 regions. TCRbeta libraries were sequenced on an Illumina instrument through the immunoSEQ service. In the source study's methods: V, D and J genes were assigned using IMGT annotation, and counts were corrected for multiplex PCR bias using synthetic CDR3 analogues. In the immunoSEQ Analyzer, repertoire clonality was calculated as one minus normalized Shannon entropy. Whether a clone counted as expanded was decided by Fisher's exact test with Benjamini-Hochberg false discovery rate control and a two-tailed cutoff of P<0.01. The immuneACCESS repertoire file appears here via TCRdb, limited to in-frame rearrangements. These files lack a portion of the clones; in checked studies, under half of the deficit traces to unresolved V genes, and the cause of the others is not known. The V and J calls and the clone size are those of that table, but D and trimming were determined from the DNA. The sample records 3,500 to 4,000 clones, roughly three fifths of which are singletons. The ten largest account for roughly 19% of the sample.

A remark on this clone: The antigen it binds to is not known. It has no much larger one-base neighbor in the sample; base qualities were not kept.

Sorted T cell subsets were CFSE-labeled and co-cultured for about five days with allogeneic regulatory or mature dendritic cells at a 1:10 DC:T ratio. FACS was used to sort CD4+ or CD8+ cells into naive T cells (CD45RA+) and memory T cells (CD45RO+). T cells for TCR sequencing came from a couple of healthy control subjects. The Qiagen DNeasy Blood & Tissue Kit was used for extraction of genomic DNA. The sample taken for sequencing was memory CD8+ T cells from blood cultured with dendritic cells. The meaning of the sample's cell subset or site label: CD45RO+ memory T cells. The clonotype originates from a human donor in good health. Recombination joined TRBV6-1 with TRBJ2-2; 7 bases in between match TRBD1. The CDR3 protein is CASTGTADTGELFF. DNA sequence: TGTGCCAGCACCGGGACAGCGGACACCGGGGAGCTGTTTTTT.